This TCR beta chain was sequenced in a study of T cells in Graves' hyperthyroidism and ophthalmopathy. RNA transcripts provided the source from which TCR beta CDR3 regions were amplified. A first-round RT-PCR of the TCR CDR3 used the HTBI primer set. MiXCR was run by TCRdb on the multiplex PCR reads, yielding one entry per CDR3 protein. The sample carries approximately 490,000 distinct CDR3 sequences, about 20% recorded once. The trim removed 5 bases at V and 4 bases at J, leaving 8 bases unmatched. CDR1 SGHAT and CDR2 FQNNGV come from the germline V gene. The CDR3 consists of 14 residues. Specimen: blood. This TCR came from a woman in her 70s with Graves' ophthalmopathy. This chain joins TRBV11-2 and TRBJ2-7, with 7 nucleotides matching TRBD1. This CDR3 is CASSLTKGQYEQYF. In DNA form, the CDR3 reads TGTGCCAGCAGCCTAACAAAGGGACAGTACGAGCAGTACTTC.